This T cell receptor (beta chain) was recorded in a study of cytomegalovirus exposure and HLA in healthy donors. The wider study: A previous analysis identified 90 million to 140 million unique TCR beta sequences derived from some 170 million T cells. Notes on the study in general: Follow-up analysis later connected one missense variant in DCLRE1C with trimming of TCR beta V- and J-genes. As a later analysis revealed, most CMV-associated TCR beta chains appeared HLA-restricted.

PCR involved 60 Vbeta and 13 Jbeta primers. Generated by immunoSEQ multiplex PCR, the TCRdb table keeps only in-frame clones and is missing some. The profile shows about 140,000 clones, about 85% of them singletons. This clone has a handful of counts. Antigen unknown. At collection, donors were nominally healthy, but unrecorded immune exposures were probable. This sequence originates from a female donor in good health and CMV-seronegative. Sequencing used PBMCs.

This CDR3 reads CASSPVTSYSNQPQHF. For the CDR3, the DNA is TGTGCCAGCAGCCCCGTCACAAGTTATAGCAATCAGCCCCAGCATTTT. The rearrangement uses TRBV5-6 and TRBJ1-5; D call uncertain. CDR3 length: 16 amino acids. The germline V gene has CDR1 SGHDT and CDR2 YYEEEE. Trimming took 4 bases from V and 0 from J, leaving 14 bases between them.